This TCR beta chain was sequenced during a study of cytomegalovirus exposure and HLA in healthy donors. Study-level results: The tendency of first-cohort TCR clusters to co-occur in the 120 validation repertoires was the finding of a later analysis. In vitro experiments confirmed that three CMV-associated chains were specific for CMV antigens.

For this clone: Its target is unknown.

Measured with immunoSEQ multiplex PCR; TCRdb has only the in-frame clones, and not every one. This repertoire shows approximately 160,000 clones, 70% to 90% found once; its top ten account for roughly 5.8%. The trim removed 6 bases at V and 2 bases at J, leaving 7 bases unmatched. This CDR3 has 14 amino acids. The germline V gene encodes CDR1 SGHNT and CDR2 YYREEE (reference sequence). The sample taken for sequencing was PBMCs. The rearrangement uses TRBV5-4 and TRBJ2-7; TRBD1 aligns across 8 bases. The clonotype was recovered from a woman in her thirties in good health and CMV-seronegative. The CDR3 bases are TGTGCCAGCAATCGCCGGGACAGGCCCTACGAGCAGTACTTC. This encodes CASNRRDRPYEQYF.